The clone carrying this T cell receptor beta chain was observed many times. Its antigen remains unidentified. The sample belongs to a study of neurological immune-mediated disorders. Study-wide results and caveats: Phylogenetic grouping placed 18 of 34 multiple sclerosis patients' repertoires in one related-CDR3 cluster, a possible signature. None of the features examined (clinical or MRI) was associated with the multiple sclerosis repertoire cluster.

The cDNA came from 5'RACE, which used 10-nucleotide random UMIs. Every sequencing run generated over 170 million TCR-beta sequences from 15-18 subjects. Using its own MiXCR run on the 5' RACE reads, TCRdb lists one record per CDR3 protein. The sample has around 44,000 distinct CDR3 sequences; 2.5% are singletons. Sequenced: PBMCs. The TCR comes from a man aged 25-45 years with multiple sclerosis.

The CDR3 bases are TGCAGTGCTAGAGATGAGGCAGGGCCTTCCTACGAGCAGTACTTC. Translation gives CSARDEAGPSYEQYF. The chain employs TRBV20-1 and TRBJ2-7; possibly TRBD1 for D (5 bases). There are 15 residues in the CDR3. CDR1 DFQATT and CDR2 SNEGSKA come from the germline V gene (reference sequence). The V and J ends lost 0 bases and 1 base respectively, with 13 bases between them.